This TCR beta chain was profiled in a study of CD8 T cells in Susac syndrome (dated by TCRdb to between 2019 and 2020). Broadly, across the study: Among the sequenced Susac syndrome patients, six had clinically active disease and eight were in clinical remission. At the time of blood withdrawal, Susac syndrome patients were either therapy-naive, taking corticosteroids (with some also receiving IVIg), or on IVIg alone. Repertoire sequencing was used to test whether CD8+ T cell activation and differentiation in Susac syndrome was antigen driven. The study compared CD8+ T cell repertoire clonality among 12 healthy donors, roughly 14 Susac syndrome patients and approximately 16 multiple sclerosis patients. Points the paper makes about the study in general: Looking at Susac-specific public clones, the researchers identified about 15 in the total CD8+ repertoire and four or five in the CD8+ TEMRA repertoire. Clonal expansion was observed in Susac syndrome CD8+ repertoires, with the highest expansion in CD8+ TEMRA cells and greater expansion in clinically active than in remitting patients. The study acknowledged that relatively few individuals were included in the TCR sequencing and HLA analysis.

Peripheral blood CD8+ and CD4+ T cells from healthy donors, Susac syndrome patients and multiple sclerosis patients were profiled using high-throughput TCR beta sequencing. The Susac syndrome patients fulfilled recently defined diagnostic criteria for either definite or probable disease. Bulk CD8+ and CD4+ T cells were purified by magnetic negative isolation, whereas CD8+ TEMRA cells were enriched by FACS. Blood was drawn into EDTA tubes, processed within 24 hours, and PBMCs were isolated by density gradient centrifugation. PBMCs intended for TCR sequencing were cryopreserved in liquid nitrogen and were subsequently thawed in a 37 degrees C water bath. Purity of sorted or isolated CD4+, CD8+ and CD8+ TEMRA cells was at least 90%. Notes on this clonotype: It has no known antigen specificity. Base qualities are not provided; no much larger clone lies one nucleotide away.

RNA was extracted using the RNeasy kit, and roughly 0.45 to 1 microgram was reverse transcribed with random hexamers. The immunoSEQ multiplex PCR assay, covering 54 Vbeta and 13 Jbeta segments, was used to amplify TCR beta CDR3 regions. PCR amplification bias was corrected using a synthetic template baseline for primer optimization and computational correction. As for the authors' bioinformatics: Reads were assigned to V, D and J genes according to IMGT and analyzed in immunoSEQ Analyzer, with only productive sequences retained. Clonality was computed as one minus Shannon entropy normalized by log2 of the number of productive unique sequences. Public and private clones were assessed among the 100 most prevalent clones of each patient and control. Clones were defined as Susac-specific when absent from the healthy and MS cohorts, from over a thousand published viral clones and from other ImmuneACCESS disease sequences. TCRdb reprocessed the public reads (quality trimming at Q25 with fastp, clone calling with MiXCR) and kept in-frame beta chains. Rows with a matching CDR3 protein are joined into one entry that keeps the most common DNA and genes. The V and J calls shown here were made by TCRdb, not taken from the authors' results. The sample contains 100,000 to 110,000 distinct CDR3 sequences, 95% of them found a single time. Of the sample, 0.3% to 0.35% is held by the ten largest clones.

In the germline V gene (reference sequence), CDR1 corresponds to LNHNV and CDR2 to YYDKDF. V loses 3 bases at its end and J loses 4 bases; junction bases beyond the gene matches: 9. Spanning cysteine to phenylalanine, the CDR3 consists of 18 amino acids. Here the CDR3 DNA is all that survives: 54 bases in frame from base 1. The receptor comes from a human donor with Susac syndrome. The sample taken for sequencing was CD8+ T cells from PBMCs. This chain is built from TRBV15 and TRBJ2-2; a stretch of 12 junction bases matches TRBD1. CDR3 protein: CATSSGGTGGRGTGELFF. The nucleotide sequence is TGTGCCACCAGCAGTGGGGGGACAGGGGGCCGCGGCACCGGGGAGCTGTTTTTT.